This T cell receptor (beta chain) was identified in a study of Graves' ophthalmopathy and Graves' hyperthyroidism. Study-level findings and limits: In predicting ophthalmopathy progression, the model reached 65% to 71% sensitivity and under 85% specificity. Most clonotypes expanded in thyroid above 0.001 frequency were present in blood too.

RNA transcripts were the source from which TCR beta CDR3 regions were amplified. HTBI-primed RT-PCR formed the first round, and a multiplex PCR formed the second. TCRdb ran MiXCR on the multiplex PCR reads and lists one entry per CDR3 protein. The sample has around 1,200,000 distinct CDR3 sequences; approximately 35% are singletons. A diagnosis was made from clinical symptoms together with serum thyroxine, TRAb, thyroid ultrasound and orbital computed tomography. This clonotype was counted ten times or more. Its antigen is unidentified. CDR3 length: 13 amino acids. V lost 9 bases and J 7 bases, leaving 19 bases between the germline ends.

The rearrangement links TRBV12-3 or TRBV12-4 to TRBJ2-7; the D gene is possibly TRBD2 (6 bases). This sequence originates from an adult man with Graves' hyperthyroidism. The sequenced sample consisted of peripheral blood or thyroid tissue (not recorded which). CDR3 loop: CASRDLSGLEQYF. The CDR3 DNA reads TGTGCCAGTAGGGACTTGTCTGGTTTGGAGCAGTACTTC.